This T cell receptor (beta chain) stems from a study of CD8 T cells in ankylosing spondylitis. Broader study findings: About 8 highly homologous variants made up a TCR beta motif, and this motif appeared characteristic of ankylosing spondylitis blood. Disease-associated clones were reportedly significantly overrepresented in matched ankylosing spondylitis synovial fluid.

TCRdb re-called the 5' RACE reads through MiXCR, storing one row per CDR3 protein. Counted here are just under 550,000 distinct CDR3 sequences, roughly an eighth occurring once; the ten biggest clones make up over 6.5%. This clonotype was counted ten times or more. Its target is not known. The CDR3 spans 12 residues. Germline lookup yields CDR1 SEHNR and CDR2 FQNEAQ (reference sequence). Trimming shortened V by 5 bases and J by 4 bases, and 9 bases separated the two germline ends. The V gene is TRBV7-9, the J gene TRBJ2-7, with D possibly TRBD1 on 6 matching bases. Input material: blood, either unsorted or a sorted T cell fraction (not recorded which). This TCR derives from a male donor with ankylosing spondylitis. DNA of the CDR3: TGTGCCAGCAGCCCAACAGGGTACGAGCAGTACGTC. Amino acids: CASSPTGYEQYV.